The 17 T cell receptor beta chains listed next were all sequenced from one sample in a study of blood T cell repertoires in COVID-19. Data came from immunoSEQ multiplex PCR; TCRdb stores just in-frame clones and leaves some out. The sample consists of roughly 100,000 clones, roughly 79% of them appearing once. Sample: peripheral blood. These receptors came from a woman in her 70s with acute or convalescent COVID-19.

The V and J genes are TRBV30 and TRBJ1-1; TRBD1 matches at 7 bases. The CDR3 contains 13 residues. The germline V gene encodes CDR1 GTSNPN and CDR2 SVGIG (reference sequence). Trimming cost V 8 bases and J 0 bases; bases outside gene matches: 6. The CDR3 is CAASGTVNTEAFF. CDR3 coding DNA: TGTGCCGCCTCCGGGACAGTGAACACTGAAGCTTTCTTT.

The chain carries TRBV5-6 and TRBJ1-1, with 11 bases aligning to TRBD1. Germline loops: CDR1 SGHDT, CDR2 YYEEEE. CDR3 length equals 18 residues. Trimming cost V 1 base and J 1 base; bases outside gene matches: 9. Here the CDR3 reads CASSLPRTGGLGNTEAFF. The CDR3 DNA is TGTGCCAGCAGCTTGCCTCGGACAGGGGGCCTTGGGAACACTGAAGCTTTCTTT.

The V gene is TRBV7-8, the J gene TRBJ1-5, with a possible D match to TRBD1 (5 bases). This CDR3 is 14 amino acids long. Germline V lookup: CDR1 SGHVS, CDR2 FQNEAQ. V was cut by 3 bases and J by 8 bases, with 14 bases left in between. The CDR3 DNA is TGTGCCAGCAGCTTTCTTGGGGGAGGGGAGCCCCAGCATTTT. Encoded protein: CASSFLGGGEPQHF.

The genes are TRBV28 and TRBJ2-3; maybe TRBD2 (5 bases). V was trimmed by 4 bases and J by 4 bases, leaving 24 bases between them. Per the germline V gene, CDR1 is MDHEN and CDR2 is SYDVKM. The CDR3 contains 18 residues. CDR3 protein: CASSYERRTDYPADTQYF. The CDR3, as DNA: TGTGCCAGCAGTTACGAGCGAAGGACCGACTACCCGGCAGATACGCAGTATTTT.

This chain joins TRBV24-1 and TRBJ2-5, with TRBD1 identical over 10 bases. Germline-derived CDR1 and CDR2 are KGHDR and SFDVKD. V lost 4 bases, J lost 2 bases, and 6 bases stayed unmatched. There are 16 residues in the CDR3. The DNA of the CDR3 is TGTGCCACCAGTGACCACGGGACAGGGGCACAAGAGACCCAGTACTTC. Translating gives CATSDHGTGAQETQYF.

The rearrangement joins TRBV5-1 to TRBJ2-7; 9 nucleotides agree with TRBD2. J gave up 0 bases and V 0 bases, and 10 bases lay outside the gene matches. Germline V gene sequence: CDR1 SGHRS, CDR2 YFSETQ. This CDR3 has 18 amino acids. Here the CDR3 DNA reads TGCGCCAGCAGCTTGGGGAGACTAGCGGATAAGAGCTCCTACGAGCAGTACTTC. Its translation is CASSLGRLADKSSYEQYF.

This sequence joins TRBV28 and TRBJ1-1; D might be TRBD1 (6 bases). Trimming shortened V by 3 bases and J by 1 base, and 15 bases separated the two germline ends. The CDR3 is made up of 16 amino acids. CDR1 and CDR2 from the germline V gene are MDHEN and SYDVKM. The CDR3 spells CASSFSWDTTNTEAFF. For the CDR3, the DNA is TGTGCCAGCAGTTTCTCTTGGGACACGACGAACACTGAAGCTTTCTTT.

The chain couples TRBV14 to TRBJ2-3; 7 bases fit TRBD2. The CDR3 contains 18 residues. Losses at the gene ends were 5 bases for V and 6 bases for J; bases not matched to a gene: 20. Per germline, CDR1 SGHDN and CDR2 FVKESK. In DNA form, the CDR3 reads TGTGCCAGCAGCTCCTCTGGACTAGAATATTTGTTCTCGGATACGCAGTATTTT. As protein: CASSSSGLEYLFSDTQYF.

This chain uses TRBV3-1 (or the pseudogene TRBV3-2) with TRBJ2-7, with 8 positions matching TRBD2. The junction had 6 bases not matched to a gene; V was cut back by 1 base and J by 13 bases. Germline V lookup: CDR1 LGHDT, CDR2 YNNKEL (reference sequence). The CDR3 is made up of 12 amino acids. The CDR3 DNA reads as TGTGCCAGCAGCCAAGCAGGTAGCGGGATATACTTC. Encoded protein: CASSQAGSGIYF.

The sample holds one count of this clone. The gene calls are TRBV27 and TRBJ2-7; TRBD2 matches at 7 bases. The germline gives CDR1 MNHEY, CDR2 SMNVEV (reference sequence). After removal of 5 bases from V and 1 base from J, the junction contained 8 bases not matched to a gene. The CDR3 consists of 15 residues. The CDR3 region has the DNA TGTGCCAGCAGTCCCATTGCGGGAGTATCCTACGAGCAGTACTTC. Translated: CASSPIAGVSYEQYF.

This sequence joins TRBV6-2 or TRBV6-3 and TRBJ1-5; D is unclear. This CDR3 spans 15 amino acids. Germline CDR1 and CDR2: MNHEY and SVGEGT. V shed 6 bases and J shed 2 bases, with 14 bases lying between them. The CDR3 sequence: CASSPGEARNQPQHF. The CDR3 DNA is TGTGCCAGCAGCCCCGGGGAGGCTCGCAATCAGCCCCAGCATTTT.

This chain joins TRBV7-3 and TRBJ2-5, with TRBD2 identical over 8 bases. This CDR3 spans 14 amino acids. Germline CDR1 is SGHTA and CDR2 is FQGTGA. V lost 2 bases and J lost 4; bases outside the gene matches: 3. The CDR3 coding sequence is TGTGCCAGCAGCTTAGGCGGGGGGCGAGAGACCCAGTACTTC. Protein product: CASSLGGGRETQYF.

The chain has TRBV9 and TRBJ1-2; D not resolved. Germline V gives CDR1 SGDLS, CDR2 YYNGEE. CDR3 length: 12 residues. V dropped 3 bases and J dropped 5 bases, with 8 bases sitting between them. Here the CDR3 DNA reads TGTGCCAGCAGCGCCTACCTATATGGCTACACCTTC. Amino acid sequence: CASSAYLYGYTF.

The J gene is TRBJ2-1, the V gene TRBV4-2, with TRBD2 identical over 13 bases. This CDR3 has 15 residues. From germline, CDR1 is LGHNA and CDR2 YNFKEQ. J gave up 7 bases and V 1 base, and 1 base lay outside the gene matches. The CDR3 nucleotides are TGTGCCAGCAGCCAAGGGACTAGCGGGAGAAATGAGCAGTTCTTC. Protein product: CASSQGTSGRNEQFF.

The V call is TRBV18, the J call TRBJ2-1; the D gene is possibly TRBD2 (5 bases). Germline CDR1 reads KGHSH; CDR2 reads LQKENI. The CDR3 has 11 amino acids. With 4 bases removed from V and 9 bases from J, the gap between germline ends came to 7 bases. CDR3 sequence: CASSLGGEQFF. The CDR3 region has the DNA TGTGCCAGCTCACTCGGAGGTGAGCAGTTCTTC.

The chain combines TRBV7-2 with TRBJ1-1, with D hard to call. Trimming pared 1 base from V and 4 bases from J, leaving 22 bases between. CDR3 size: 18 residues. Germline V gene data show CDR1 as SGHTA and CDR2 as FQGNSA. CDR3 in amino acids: CASSLEGPRENWGTEAFF. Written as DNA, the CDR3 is TGTGCCAGCAGCTTAGAAGGGCCCCGGGAGAACTGGGGCACTGAAGCTTTCTTT. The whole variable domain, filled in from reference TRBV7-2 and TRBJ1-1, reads GAGVSQSPSNKVTEKGKDVELRCDPISGHTALYWYRQSLGQGLEFLIYFQGNSAPDKSGLPSDRFSAERTGGSVSTLTIQRTQQEDSAVYLCASSLEGPRENWGTEAFFGQGTRLTVV.

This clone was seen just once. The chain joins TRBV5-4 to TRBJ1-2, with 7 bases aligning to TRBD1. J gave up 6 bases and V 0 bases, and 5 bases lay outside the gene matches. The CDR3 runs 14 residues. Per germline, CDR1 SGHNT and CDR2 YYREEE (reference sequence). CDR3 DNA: TGTGCCAGCAGCTTGGAGGGGGCTTTCCATGGCTACACCTTC. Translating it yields CASSLEGAFHGYTF.